One T cell receptor beta chain is described in this entry. Its antigen is unidentified. This entry belongs to a study of shared clonotypes between healthy human individuals. Across the whole study: Donors consisted of a couple of women and a few men between 18 and 49. Plates per donor: three CD4 naive, three CD4 memory, two CD8 naive, one CD8 memory. Study-level results: What naive subsets generally showed was a larger estimated richness than memory subsets showed.

Clones were read by immunoSEQ multiplex PCR, and TCRdb kept only the in-frame ones, dropping some. The table lists approximately 1.5 million clones, around 98.5% of them singletons, with around 0.38% in the top ten. Germline V lookup: CDR1 SGHRS, CDR2 YFSETQ. Trimming took off 0 bases at V and 2 bases at J, with 8 bases between the two ends. CDR3 size: 14 residues. Sequencing used naive CD4+ T cells sorted from blood. Subset: CD45RA+ positively selected. The sequence was collected from a man aged 30 to 39 in good health. The rearrangement joins TRBV5-1 to TRBJ2-5; D remains unclear. The CDR3 region has the DNA TGCGCCAGCAGCTTGGATAGGGAACAAGAGACCCAGTACTTC. As protein: CASSLDREQETQYF.